The 8 T cell receptor beta chains reported below all come from one sample, sequenced in a study of human T cells and chemical hapten exposure. Time point defined: pre-sensitization, week 0. The treatment is: therapeutic diphenylcyclopropenone sensitization with weekly scalp DPC. TCRdb fed the RACE reads into MiXCR, producing one record per CDR3 protein. The data hold 55,000 to 75,000 distinct CDR3 sequences, with roughly 6.7% observed a single time. The starting material was whole blood, obtained in connection with sensitization to the hapten diphenylcyclopropenone (DPC). The receptor source for this set is a woman aged 25 to 39 with alopecia areata. Some clones in this sample may be carry-over from other donors' samples.

At least ten counts were recorded for this clonotype. The chain links TRBV20-1 to TRBJ1-5, with D perhaps TRBD1 (5 bases). This CDR3 has 14 residues. The V gene's germline CDR1 is DFQATT and CDR2 SNEGSKA (reference sequence). V was pared by 3 bases and J by 2 bases, with 11 bases between. The CDR3 here is CSASAQGGNQPQHF. The CDR3 coding sequence is TGCAGTGCTAGCGCTCAGGGAGGCAATCAGCCCCAGCATTTT.

The chain combines TRBV7-2 with TRBJ1-2; D remains ambiguous. The CDR3 covers 12 residues. Per the germline V gene, CDR1 is SGHTA and CDR2 is FQGNSA. Trimming stripped 5 bases from V and 4 bases from J, with 8 bases between. Here the CDR3 DNA reads TGTGCCAGCAGCCCTCAGTCCTATGGCTACACCTTC. This encodes CASSPQSYGYTF.

This clonotype was counted many times. The rearrangement uses TRBV20-1 and TRBJ1-2; no clear D gene. CDR3 length: 14 residues. V dropped 3 bases and J dropped 4 bases, with 15 bases sitting between them. In germline, CDR1 is DFQATT, CDR2 SNEGSKA (reference sequence). The CDR3: CSASLKVSGYGYTF. The CDR3 coding sequence is TGCAGTGCTAGCCTGAAGGTTTCTGGCTATGGCTACACCTTC.

This clonotype was seen ten or more times. V and J are TRBV7-3 and TRBJ1-1; D remains unclear. The CDR3 consists of 11 residues. Germline V gene sequence: CDR1 SGHTA, CDR2 FQGTGA. V lost 4 bases and J lost 6, with 6 bases in between. The CDR3 protein is CASSSGAEAFF. The CDR3 DNA reads TGTGCCAGCAGCTCCGGGGCTGAAGCTTTCTTT. Drawing the rest from reference TRBV7-3 and TRBJ1-1, the complete variable domain is GAGVSQTPSNKVTEKGKYVELRCDPISGHTALYWYRQSLGQGPEFLIYFQGTGAADDSGLPNDRFFAVRPEGSVSTLKIQRTERGDSAVYLCASSSGAEAFFGQGTRLTVV.

The sample holds a few counts of this clonotype. The chain links TRBV12-3 or TRBV12-4 to TRBJ1-1; D gene uncertain. The V and J ends lost 6 bases and 1 base respectively, with 18 bases between them. The CDR3 has 16 residues. CDR3 sequence reads: CASSPSLPQSNTEAFF. As DNA, the CDR3 is TGTGCCAGCAGCCCCTCTTTACCCCAGTCGAACACTGAAGCTTTCTTT.

This clonotype was detected a few times. The V and J genes are TRBV6-5 and TRBJ1-2; TRBD1 matches 8 bases. The V gene end was trimmed by 2 bases and the J gene end by 0 bases; junction bases not matched to a gene: 5. This CDR3 region has 16 residues. CDR1 is MNHEY and CDR2 is SVGAGI in the germline V gene. CDR3 coding DNA: TGTGCCAGCAGTTACATCCAGGACAGGGCTAACTATGGCTACACCTTC. Its protein is CASSYIQDRANYGYTF.

This clonotype was observed many times. This chain links TRBV12-3 or TRBV12-4 with TRBJ2-2; 15 bases map to TRBD2. V was clipped by 3 bases and J by 6 bases; unmatched bases: 11. The CDR3 totals 19 residues. Written as DNA, the CDR3 is TGTGCCAGCAGTTTTATGGGACTAGCGGGGGGCCCGACGTCCGGGGAGCTGTTTTTT. This codes for CASSFMGLAGGPTSGELFF.

In its sample, this clonotype was seen many times. The gene calls are TRBV7-2 and TRBJ1-6; a weak D match, TRBD1 (6 bases). Germline loops: CDR1 SGHTA, CDR2 FQGNSA. CDR3 size: 18 residues. V was shortened by 1 base and J by 4 bases, with 17 bases between the two germline ends. CDR3 sequence: CASSLGGQASLYNSPLHF. The CDR3 nucleotides read TGTGCCAGCAGCTTAGGGGGGCAGGCGAGCCTTTATAATTCACCCCTCCACTTT.